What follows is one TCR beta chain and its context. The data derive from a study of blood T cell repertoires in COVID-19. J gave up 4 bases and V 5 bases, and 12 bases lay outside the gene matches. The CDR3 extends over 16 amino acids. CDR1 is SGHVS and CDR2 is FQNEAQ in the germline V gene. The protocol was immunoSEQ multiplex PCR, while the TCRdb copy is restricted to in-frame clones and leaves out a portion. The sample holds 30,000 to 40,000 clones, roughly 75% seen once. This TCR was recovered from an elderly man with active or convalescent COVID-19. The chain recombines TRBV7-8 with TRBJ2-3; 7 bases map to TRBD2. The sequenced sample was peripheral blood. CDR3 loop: CASSPPPSGFADTQYF. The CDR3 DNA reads TGTGCCAGCAGCCCCCCCCCTAGCGGCTTCGCAGATACGCAGTATTTT. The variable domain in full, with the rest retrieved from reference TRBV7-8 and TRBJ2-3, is GAGVSQSPRYKVAKRGQDVALRCDPISGHVSLFWYQQALGQGPEFLTYFQNEAQLDKSGLPSDRFFAERPEGSVSTLKIQRTQQEDSAVYLCASSPPPSGFADTQYFGPGTRLTVL.